The 21 T cell receptor beta chains below were found in one sample sequenced in a study of neoadjuvant nivolumab and ipilimumab in lung cancer. Method: immunoSEQ multiplex PCR; TCRdb's copy keeps in-frame clones and lacks some. The table records tens of thousands of clones, 65% to 85% of them present only once. The material sequenced was peripheral blood, taken before neoadjuvant nivolumab, alone or with ipilimumab. Receptors were obtained from an adult with non-small cell lung cancer.

A single count supports this clone. The chain carries TRBV5-5 and TRBJ1-6; TRBD1 agrees at 11 bases. Germline trimming cut 0 bases from V and 13 bases from J; bases unmatched to any gene: 12. This CDR3 has 17 amino acids. CDR1 is SGHKS, CDR2 YYEKEE, per germline (reference sequence). CDR3 DNA: TGTGCCAGCAGCTTGGAGTTTCGGGGGACAGGGGGATCCCCCCTCCACTTT. Amino acid sequence: CASSLEFRGTGGSPLHF. The complete variable domain, with remaining parts taken from reference TRBV5-5 and TRBJ1-6, reads DAGVTQSPTHLIKTRGQQVTLRCSPISGHKSVSWYQQVLGQGPQFIFQYYEKEERGRGNFPDRFSARQFPNYSSELNVNALLLGDSALYLCASSLEFRGTGGSPLHFGNGTRLTVT.

The chain uses TRBV5-4 and TRBJ2-1, with D perhaps being TRBD1 or TRBD2 (5 bases each). The CDR3 runs to 14 residues. Germline values: CDR1 SGHNT, CDR2 YYREEE (reference sequence). Trimming took off 4 bases at V and 5 bases at J, with 13 bases between the two ends. The CDR3 reads CASSAWGRNNEQFF. DNA for the CDR3: TGTGCCAGCAGCGCCTGGGGACGCAACAATGAGCAGTTCTTC.

On this clone: Within the sample, other DNA sequences also encode this same CDR3. The genes are TRBV7-2 and TRBJ2-1, with a weak D call TRBD1 (6 bases). This CDR3 comprises 15 residues. Per the germline V gene, CDR1 is SGHTA and CDR2 is FQGNSA. V gave up 0 bases and J gave up 5 bases, with 11 bases separating them. The CDR3 loop reads CASSLARGTHNEQFF. The DNA of the CDR3 is TGTGCCAGCAGCTTAGCGAGGGGGACACACAATGAGCAGTTCTTC.

The chain recombines TRBV2 with TRBJ2-3; 8 bases line up with TRBD2. V lost 5 bases to trimming and J lost 5 bases; unmatched junction nucleotides: 9. The germline gives CDR1 SNHLY, CDR2 FYNNEI. The CDR3 has 15 residues. The CDR3 protein is CASSITGGHGDTQYF. The CDR3 DNA follows: TGTGCCAGCAGTATAACGGGGGGGCATGGAGATACGCAGTATTTT.

The CDR3 is CSARRADTQYF. The CDR3 DNA sequence: TGCAGTGCAAGGAGGGCAGATACGCAGTATTTT. The rearrangement links TRBV20-1 to TRBJ2-3; possible D gene TRBD2, 6 bases. This CDR3 has 11 residues. The V end was cut by 6 bases, the J end by 4 bases, with 8 bases between. Germline V gene sequence: CDR1 DFQATT, CDR2 SNEGSKA (reference sequence).

This sequence joins TRBV5-4 and TRBJ1-6; D not resolved. CDR3 size: 14 residues. Germline CDR1 SGHNT, CDR2 YYREEE (reference sequence). V was clipped by 2 bases and J by 5 bases, with 8 bases between them. CDR3: CASSLRLDNSPLHF. The CDR3 nucleotides are TGTGCCAGCAGCTTACGGCTCGATAATTCACCCCTCCACTTT.

V usage is TRBV28 and J usage is TRBJ1-1; tentatively, D is TRBD1 (5 bases). Germline CDR1 and CDR2: MDHEN and SYDVKM. The CDR3 consists of 11 residues. Trimming took off 3 bases at V and 12 bases at J, with 11 bases between the two ends. The CDR3 DNA is TGTGCCAGCAGTTTCAGTCAGGGAACTTTCTTT. Translated, it gives CASSFSQGTFF.

The chain combines TRBV7-2 with TRBJ2-2; TRBD2 might be the D (6 bases). Per germline, CDR1 SGHTA and CDR2 FQGNSA. The CDR3 has 17 amino acids. V lost 0 bases to trimming and J lost 1 base, with 12 bases between them. The CDR3 DNA reads as TGTGCCAGCAGCTTAGCAGGGGCAGCGGGGAACACCGGGGAGCTGTTTTTT. Its protein is CASSLAGAAGNTGELFF.

This clone has a handful of counts. V and J are TRBV5-1 and TRBJ2-7, with a tentative D call TRBD2 (6 bases). The CDR3 loop spans 14 amino acids. CDR1 and CDR2 from the germline V gene are SGHRS and YFSETQ. V lost 0 bases, J lost 6 bases, and 13 bases lay in between. The CDR3 DNA is TGCGCCAGCAGCTTGGACGCGGCCGGGGGCGAGCAGTACTTC. Amino acid sequence: CASSLDAAGGEQYF.

This chain joins TRBV6-1 and TRBJ1-5; tentative D call: TRBD1 (6 bases). The CDR3 contains 16 residues. Germline loops: CDR1 MNHNS, CDR2 SASEGT. Deletions cut 3 bases from V and 2 bases from J, with 14 bases between. The chain's CDR3 is CASSDLRGTGNQPQHF. The CDR3 region has the DNA TGTGCCAGCAGTGATCTCAGGGGTACCGGCAATCAGCCCCAGCATTTT.

The chain combines TRBV4-1 with TRBJ2-7; 10 bases line up with TRBD1. V was clipped by 5 bases and J by 3 bases; unmatched bases: 4. CDR3 length: 14 amino acids. The V gene's germline CDR1 is MGHRA and CDR2 YSYEKL. CDR3 amino acids: CASSYRTGGYEQYF. The CDR3, as DNA: TGCGCCAGCAGCTACCGGACAGGGGGCTACGAGCAGTACTTC.

The gene calls are TRBV9 and TRBJ2-7; TRBD1 is a possible D gene (5 bases). Trimming removed 2 bases from V and 6 bases from J, with 21 bases in between. Germline CDR1 is SGDLS and CDR2 is YYNGEE. This CDR3 region has 16 residues. CDR3 in amino acids: CASSVSVGLRGSEQYF. The CDR3 bases are TGTGCCAGCAGCGTGTCCGTTGGATTAAGGGGCTCCGAGCAGTACTTC.

This chain links TRBV19 with TRBJ1-6, with D maybe TRBD1 (5 bases). CDR1 is LNHDA and CDR2 is SQIVND in the germline V gene (reference sequence). The CDR3 totals 16 residues. Trimming pared 5 bases from V and 6 bases from J, leaving 17 bases between. The CDR3 coding sequence is TGTGCCAGTAGTCTGCAGGTCGCAAGGGGTAATTCACCCCTCCACTTT. As protein: CASSLQVARGNSPLHF.

The chain uses TRBV18 and TRBJ2-1; D is ambiguous. Germline assignment: CDR1 KGHSH and CDR2 LQKENI. The CDR3 consists of 14 residues. V was clipped by 0 bases and J by 8 bases, with 11 bases between them. CDR3 loop: CASSPPFDIDEQFF. CDR3 nucleotide sequence: TGTGCCAGCTCACCACCATTTGACATTGATGAGCAGTTCTTC. Variable domain in full (rest from reference TRBV18 and TRBJ2-1): NAGVMQNPRHLVRRRGQEARLRCSPMKGHSHVYWYRQLPEEGLKFMVYLQKENIIDESGMPKERFSAEFPKEGPSILRIQQVVRGDSAAYFCASSPPFDIDEQFFGPGTRLTVL.

The chain combines TRBV2 with TRBJ2-3; 8 bases match TRBD2. The V segment lost 4 bases and the J segment 3 bases; nucleotides outside the gene matches: 6. Germline V gene data show CDR1 as SNHLY and CDR2 as FYNNEI. The CDR3 covers 15 residues. CDR3 sequence reads: CASSVAAGETDTQYF. The CDR3 region has the DNA TGTGCCAGCAGTGTAGCAGCGGGGGAGACAGATACGCAGTATTTT. Based on the CDR3 plus reference TRBV2 and TRBJ2-3, the full variable domain is EPEVTQTPSHQVTQMGQEVILRCVPISNHLYFYWYRQILGQKVEFLVSFYNNEISEKSEIFDDQFSVERPDGSNFTLKIRSTKLEDSAMYFCASSVAAGETDTQYFGPGTRLTVL.

V is TRBV2 and J is TRBJ1-1; TRBD1 aligns across 7 bases. The CDR3 spans 15 residues. V dropped 0 bases and J dropped 5; count of bases not matched to a gene: 6. Germline CDR1 and CDR2: SNHLY and FYNNEI. The CDR3 is CASSEARGTITEAFF. The CDR3, as DNA: TGTGCCAGCAGTGAAGCCAGGGGGACGATTACTGAAGCTTTCTTT.

The chain is built from TRBV5-1 and TRBJ2-3, with TRBD1 identical over 8 bases. V lost 0 bases to trimming and J lost 2 bases; unmatched junction nucleotides: 2. The germline V gene has CDR1 SGHRS and CDR2 YFSETQ. CDR3 length: 15 amino acids. The chain's CDR3 is CASSLGQGFTDTQYF. The CDR3 nucleotides read TGCGCCAGCAGCTTGGGACAGGGGTTCACAGATACGCAGTATTTT.

The V call is TRBV4-3, the J call TRBJ2-5; D is uncertain. The CDR3 runs 15 residues. The ends were cut back, 0 bases at V and 3 bases at J, with 11 bases in the middle. Germline CDR1 is LGHNA and CDR2 is YSLEER. The CDR3 reads CASSQDYGQEETQYF. The CDR3 DNA reads TGCGCCAGCAGCCAAGATTACGGGCAGGAAGAGACCCAGTACTTC.

The chain is built from TRBV7-2 and TRBJ2-1; 8 positions agree with TRBD2. This CDR3 comprises 16 residues. The ends lost 2 bases at V and 3 bases at J; junction bases unmatched: 6. CDR1 is SGHTA, CDR2 FQGNSA, per germline. Here the CDR3 reads CASSLLSGGVYNEQFF. CDR3 DNA: TGTGCCAGCAGCTTATTGAGCGGGGGAGTCTACAATGAGCAGTTCTTC.

This clone occurred a few times. The chain couples TRBV5-1 to TRBJ1-1, with 7 bases aligning to TRBD1. Germline V CDR1 and CDR2: SGHRS, YFSETQ. This CDR3 region has 16 residues. J was trimmed by 1 base and V by 0 bases; bases with no gene match: 6. CDR3 residues: CASSLAPQGGNTEAFF. CDR3 nucleotide sequence: TGCGCCAGCAGCTTGGCGCCTCAGGGGGGGAACACTGAAGCTTTCTTT.

V and J are TRBV7-2 and TRBJ1-4, with unresolved D. The V end was cut by 1 base, the J end by 11 bases, with 8 bases between. The CDR3 has 12 residues. Looked up from germline, CDR1 is SGHTA and CDR2 is FQGNSA. The CDR3: CASSLGSGKLFF. In DNA, the CDR3 is TGTGCCAGCAGCTTAGGGTCGGGTAAACTGTTTTTT.